This TCR beta chain was identified during a study of cytomegalovirus exposure and HLA in healthy donors listed by TCRdb under 2017. Turning to the overall study: According to a later analysis, the approximately 120 validation repertoires were produced on the same platform as the 666 repertoires of the first cohort. The study was designed to test whether signatures of past pathogen exposure could be identified by cataloging public T cell receptors. In addition to the first cohort of 666 subjects, a separate validation cohort of approximately 130 different subjects was used. To predict cytomegalovirus infection status, the study combined high-throughput TCR immunosequencing, statistical association of individual TCRs with disease status, and machine learning. Paper-wide results and their limitations: In a later analysis, TCRs clustered in the first cohort were found to also tend to co-occur in the roughly 120 validation repertoires, with approximately 95% of cluster scores above 0. In vitro tests confirmed that a few of the cytomegalovirus-associated TCR beta chains recognize cytomegalovirus antigens. A later analysis had no HLA typing for the validation cohort, so co-occurrence there was scored across all 130 or so repertoires. In both the original and validation cohorts, the classifier was reported to diagnose cytomegalovirus status with high specificity and sensitivity. The study gave a list of over 150 TCR beta chains associated with cytomegalovirus. The authors suggested that the approach could potentially be extended to other disease states and immunological phenotypes. Most TCR sequences were seen in very few donors, while some public TCRs were found in many individuals.

Donors formed part of the validation cohort, which comprised about 130 subjects and was distinct from the first cohort of several hundred subjects. As to this clone: Its antigen is still unknown. The record has no base qualities; no much larger clone is one base away.

Receptors were amplified or captured by the immunoSEQ multiplex PCR assay. As for how the authors treated the data: To diagnose cytomegalovirus status from the catalog of TCR beta chain sequences, a statistical classification framework was built. Not all clones reach the TCRdb copy of this immuneACCESS table, which keeps in-frame sequences only. Checked studies attribute under half of the gap to unresolved V genes and leave the rest unexplained. Clonal size and the V and J genes are those of that table, whereas D and trimming came from the DNA. The sample has a few hundred thousand clones on record, less than 95% of them singletons. The ten largest clones represent approximately 3.1% of the sample. Counted from cysteine to phenylalanine, this CDR3 has 12 amino acids. Of the read, only the CDR3 DNA is kept; its 36 bases are in frame from base 1. V loses 1 base, J loses 4 bases, and the germline ends lie 3 bases apart. The germline V gene specifies MGHRA as CDR1 and YSYEKL as CDR2.

The sequence joins TRBV4-1 to TRBJ2-3; the D gene assignment is ambiguous. Material: PBMCs. The source is a young woman in good health and CMV-seronegative. The CDR3 region has the sequence CASSQGPDTQYF. The DNA sequence is given as TGCGCCAGCAGCCAAGGCCCAGATACGCAGTATTTT.